This T cell receptor (beta chain) was captured in a study of healthy donors' naive CD4 and CD8 T cells. General study findings and limits: CDR3 charge plus V and J genes appeared to account for about 13% of CD4/CD8 variance.

V shed 3 bases and J shed 6 bases, with 8 bases lying between them. This CDR3 has 11 residues. From germline, CDR1 is SQVTM and CDR2 ANQGSEA. Naive CD4+ cells were sorted as CD4+CD8-CD45RO-CD45RA+; naive CD8+ as CD8+CD4-CD45RA+CD27bright. Starting from 500 ng of total RNA, TCR libraries were made with linear amplification. Each CDR3 protein is one row after TCRdb ran MiXCR on the reads. The repertoire holds roughly 200,000 distinct CDR3 sequences, with about 70% as singletons. The table lists this clonotype with a few counts. Its antigen is still unknown. V usage is TRBV29-1 and J usage is TRBJ1-1; D remains unclear. This clonotype originated in a pool of human donors in good health; the sample pools cells from several healthy donors. Specimen: naive CD4+ and CD8+ T cells sorted from blood, pooled from several donors. In DNA form, the CDR3 reads TGCAGCGTTGAGTCGGGCTCTGAAGCTTTCTTT. This sequence encodes CSVESGSEAFF. Filled out from reference TRBV29-1 and TRBJ1-1, the complete variable domain reads SAVISQKPSRDICQRGTSLTIQCQVDSQVTMMFWYRQQPGQSLTLIATANQGSEATYESGFVIDKFPISRPNLTFSTLTVSNMSPEDSSIYLCSVESGSEAFFGQGTRLTVV.